This is a list of T cell receptor beta chains from one sample in a study of T cells after yellow fever vaccination. TCRdb re-derived calls from the 5' RACE reads in MiXCR, one entry per CDR3 protein. The sample yields some 400,000 distinct CDR3 sequences, approximately 6% seen once. The sample here was PBMCs, taken 5 days after the yellow fever booster vaccination. These receptors came from a man aged 25-40 years who received the YFV17D yellow fever vaccine. CDR3s include the opening cysteine and the closing phenylalanine or tryptophan. The D gene is left open where the match is weak. The size of a clone is reported for some rows only, either as once, few or many, or as a class for expanded clones.

size	V	J	D	DNA	CDR3
NA	TRBV24-1	TRBJ2-3	NA	TGTGCCACCAGTGATCTCAGCGATTCCACAGATACGCAGTATTTT	CATSDLSDSTDTQYF
many	TRBV20-1	TRBJ2-1	NA	TGCAGTGCTAGAGCCCCCGGTTCGGGTTTCTTC	CSARAPGSGFF
few	TRBV7-2	TRBJ1-5	NA	TGTGCCAGCAGCGCGGGGGGAGGGATTCGTAATCAGCCCCAGCATTTT	CASSAGGGIRNQPQHF
few	TRBV20-1	TRBJ2-7	NA	TGCAGTGCGCTGGCTGAAAACCTACGAGAGCAGTACTTC	CSALAENLREQYF
many	TRBV5-1	TRBJ2-3	NA	TGCGCCAGCAGCACCGCGGGGACTAGCACAGATACGCAGTATTTT	CASSTAGTSTDTQYF
few	TRBV10-2	TRBJ2-7	NA	TGCGCCAGCAGTGAGTGGGAAGAGCAGTACTTC	CASSEWEEQYF
NA	TRBV7-9	TRBJ1-1	TRBD1	TGTGCCAGCAGCTTATCAACAGGGGAGTGGTGGGACACTGAAGCTTTCTTT	CASSLSTGEWWDTEAFF
NA	TRBV20-1	TRBJ2-2	TRBD2	TGCAGTGCGGAACTAGCGGGAGGTTTCACCGGGGAGCTGTTTTTT	CSAELAGGFTGELFF
many	TRBV5-1	TRBJ2-1	TRBD2	TGCGCCAGCAGCTCATCTAGCGGGAGGTGGGGCGATGAGCAGTTCTTC	CASSSSSGRWGDEQFF
many	TRBV19	TRBJ1-2	NA	TGTGCCAGTAGTGTTTTCGGACGGGAGAGGGGATATGGCTACACCTTC	CASSVFGRERGYGYTF
few	TRBV5-1	TRBJ2-7	TRBD1	TGCGCCAGCAGCTGGGGAACCGGGACAGGGGTATACGAGCAGTACTTC	CASSWGTGTGVYEQYF
few	TRBV6-4	TRBJ2-1	TRBD2	TGTGCCAGCAGACCCGGGACTAGCGGGAGTTATGAGCAGTTCTTC	CASRPGTSGSYEQFF
many	TRBV20-1	TRBJ2-5	NA	TGCAGTGCTAGAGATCAATGGCGATCCCAAGAGACCCAGTACTTC	CSARDQWRSQETQYF
NA	TRBV7-4	TRBJ2-7	NA	TGTGCCAGCAGCACCAACCGGGGATCCTACGAGCAGTACTTC	CASSTNRGSYEQYF
few	TRBV4-3	TRBJ2-3	TRBD2	TGCGCCAGCAGCCAAGATATAAGCGGGAGGAACACAGATACGCAGTATTTT	CASSQDISGRNTDTQYF
NA	TRBV4-2	TRBJ2-7	NA	TGTGCCATGAGCCCCGGATGGTACGAGCAGTACTTC	CAMSPGWYEQYF
many	TRBV7-9	TRBJ2-7	NA	TGTGCCAGCAGCTTCGTTTTAAGGTCCTACGAGCAGTACTTC	CASSFVLRSYEQYF
few	TRBV7-2	TRBJ2-3	TRBD2	TGTGCCAGCAGCTTAGCGGTCGGGAGGGATACGCAGTATTTT	CASSLAVGRDTQYF
NA	TRBV12-3/TRBV12-4	TRBJ2-2	NA	TGTGCCAGCAGTTTAGATCCGGAGGCGGCCGGGGAGCTGTTTTTT	CASSLDPEAAGELFF
NA	TRBV20-1	TRBJ2-7	TRBD1	TGCAGTGCTAACGACCCAAAAGGACAGGCGGATTACGAGCAGTACTTC	CSANDPKGQADYEQYF
NA	TRBV18	TRBJ1-2	NA	TGTGCCAGCTCACCACCGAGCCAGGGAACCTATGGCTACACCTTC	CASSPPSQGTYGYTF
few	TRBV12-3/TRBV12-4	TRBJ2-7	NA	TGTGCCAGCAGACTAAACTTAGGGGGATACGAGCAGTACTTC	CASRLNLGGYEQYF
NA	TRBV20-1	TRBJ1-5	TRBD1	TGCAGTGCTAGAGATGGGACAGGGAATCAGCCCCAGCATTTT	CSARDGTGNQPQHF
NA	TRBV12-5	TRBJ2-1	TRBD1	TGTGCTAGTGGGACAGGACAGGGGGGGTACAATGAGCAGTTCTTC	CASGTGQGGYNEQFF
many	TRBV20-1	TRBJ2-3	TRBD2	TGCAGTGCTAGAGCCGGGACTAGCGGCTCTAGCACAGATACGCAGTATTTT	CSARAGTSGSSTDTQYF
many	TRBV10-3	TRBJ1-1	TRBD1	TGTGCCATCAGACGGGACAGGGGGAACACTGAAGCTTTCTTT	CAIRRDRGNTEAFF
NA	TRBV5-1	TRBJ2-7	NA	TGCGCCAGCAGCTTGGGCGGACAGTTATCTGAGCAGTACTTC	CASSLGGQLSEQYF
few	TRBV7-8	TRBJ2-1	NA	TGTGCCAGCAGCAAAATGTTCCTGGTGGGGAGTGAGCAGTTCTTC	CASSKMFLVGSEQFF
NA	TRBV7-6	TRBJ2-1	NA	TGTGCCAGCAGCAGAGACGCGGGAAATGAGCAGTTCTTC	CASSRDAGNEQFF
many	TRBV29-1	TRBJ2-7	TRBD1	TGCAGCGTTGACGCTGGGACAGGGTTTTCCTACGAGCAGTACTTC	CSVDAGTGFSYEQYF
few	TRBV20-1	TRBJ1-5	NA	TGCAGTGCTAGCGAAGATAGCAATCAGCCCCAGCATTTT	CSASEDSNQPQHF
few	TRBV20-1	TRBJ2-1	TRBD2	TGCAGTGCTCCGACCTCTAGCGGGAGGAACTACAATGAGCAGTTCTTC	CSAPTSSGRNYNEQFF
many	TRBV10-3	TRBJ2-5	NA	TGTGCCATCAGTGACGGAGGTTATGGTGGGACCCAGTACTTC	CAISDGGYGGTQYF
many	TRBV5-1	TRBJ2-1	NA	TGCGCCAGCAGCTCGGGACCCATCTCTCACAATGAGCAGTTCTTC	CASSSGPISHNEQFF
NA	TRBV6-5	TRBJ1-1	NA	TGTGCCAGCAGTTACTGGCAGGATTGGATGAACACTGAAGCTTTCTTT	CASSYWQDWMNTEAFF
few	TRBV20-1	TRBJ2-1	NA	TGCAGTGTTCCGCCCCTTCCTGGACAGAGCTCCTACAATGAGCAGTTCTTC	CSVPPLPGQSSYNEQFF
many	TRBV3-1	TRBJ1-6	NA	TGTGCCAGCAGCCAAGGGGCCAGGATTAATTCACCCCTCCACTTT	CASSQGARINSPLHF
many	TRBV5-4	TRBJ2-7	TRBD2	TGTGCCAGCAGCCTTGTCCTAGCGGGGGGCTCCTACGAGCAGTACTTC	CASSLVLAGGSYEQYF
NA	TRBV5-5	TRBJ2-5	NA	TGTGCCAGCAGCTCATGGGGGGAGGAGACCCAGTACTTC	CASSSWGEETQYF
few	TRBV14	TRBJ1-5	NA	TGTGCCAGCAGCCAAGGGTACAATCAGCCCCAGCATTTT	CASSQGYNQPQHF
NA	TRBV28	TRBJ2-3	NA	TGTGCCAGCAGTTTTACAGGCGCAGATACGCAGTATTTT	CASSFTGADTQYF